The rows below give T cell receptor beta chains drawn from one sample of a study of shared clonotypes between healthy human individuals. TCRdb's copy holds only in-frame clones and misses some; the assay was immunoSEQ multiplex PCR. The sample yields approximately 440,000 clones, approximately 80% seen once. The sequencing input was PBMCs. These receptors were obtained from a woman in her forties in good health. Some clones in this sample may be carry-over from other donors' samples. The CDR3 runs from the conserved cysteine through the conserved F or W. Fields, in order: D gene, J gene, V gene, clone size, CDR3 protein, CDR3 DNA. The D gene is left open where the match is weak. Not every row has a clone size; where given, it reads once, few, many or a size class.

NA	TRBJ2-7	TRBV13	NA	CASSPEPAGEQYF	TGTGCCAGCAGCCCCGAGCCCGCGGGCGAGCAGTACTTC
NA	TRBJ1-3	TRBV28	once	CASSLLRGGSSGNTIYF	TGTGCCAGCAGTTTATTGCGGGGGGGTAGCTCTGGAAACACCATATATTTT
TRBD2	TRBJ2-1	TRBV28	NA	CASSRRKLAGANEQFF	TGTGCCAGCAGCCGCCGGAAGTTAGCGGGAGCCAATGAGCAGTTCTTC
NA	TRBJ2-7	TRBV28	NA	CASSFAPGPTYEQYF	TGTGCCAGCAGTTTTGCTCCGGGGCCAACCTACGAGCAGTACTTC
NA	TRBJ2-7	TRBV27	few	CASSLAQGLAHEQYF	TGTGCCAGCAGTTTAGCCCAGGGACTTGCCCACGAGCAGTACTTC
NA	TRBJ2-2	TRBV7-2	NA	CASSLGGGLNTGELFF	TGTGCCAGCAGCCTAGGAGGAGGGCTGAACACCGGGGAGCTGTTTTTT
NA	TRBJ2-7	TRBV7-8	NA	CASSLVAHMNEQYF	TGTGCCAGCAGCTTAGTGGCGCATATGAACGAGCAGTACTTC
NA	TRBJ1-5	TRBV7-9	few	CASSYQNQPQHF	TGTGCCAGCAGCTATCAAAATCAGCCCCAGCATTTT
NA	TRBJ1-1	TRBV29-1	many	CSVEQGETEAFF	TGCAGCGTTGAACAGGGTGAGACTGAAGCTTTCTTT
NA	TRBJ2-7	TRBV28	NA	CASSRYSPYEQYF	TGTGCCAGCAGCAGGTACTCCCCCTACGAGCAGTACTTC
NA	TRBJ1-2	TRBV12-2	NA	CASRLGGTGGTSYGYTF	TGTGCAAGTCGCTTAGGAGGGACAGGGGGAACCTCTTATGGCTACACCTTC
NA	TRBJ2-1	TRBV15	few	CATSRDRDHNEQFF	TGTGCCACCAGCAGAGACCGGGACCACAATGAGCAGTTCTTC
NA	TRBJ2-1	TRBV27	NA	CASRPLAIYNEQFF	TGTGCCAGCAGGCCCTTAGCGATCTACAATGAGCAGTTCTTC
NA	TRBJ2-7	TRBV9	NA	CASSPRVRDYEQYF	TGTGCCAGCAGCCCCCGGGTCCGAGACTACGAGCAGTACTTC
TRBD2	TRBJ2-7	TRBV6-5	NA	CASSSRRTSDYEQYF	TGTGCCAGCAGTTCGAGGCGGACTAGCGACTACGAGCAGTACTTC
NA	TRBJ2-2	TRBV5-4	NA	CASSSGSGELFF	TGTGCCAGCAGCAGTGGCTCCGGGGAGCTGTTTTTT
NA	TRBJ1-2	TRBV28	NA	CASSYGGGGYTF	TGTGCCAGCAGTTATGGCGGAGGTGGCTACACCTTC
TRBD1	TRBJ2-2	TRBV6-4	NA	CASSDRDRGSPTTDTGELFF	TGTGCCAGCAGTGATCGGGACAGGGGTAGCCCTACAACCGACACCGGGGAGCTGTTTTTT
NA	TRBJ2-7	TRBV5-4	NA	CASSLTTGVSYEQYF	TGTGCCAGCAGCTTAACTACCGGGGTCTCCTACGAGCAGTACTTC
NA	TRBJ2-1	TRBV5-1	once	CASSHSARTRTNEQFF	TGCGCCAGCAGCCACTCAGCCCGAACTAGGACCAATGAGCAGTTCTTC
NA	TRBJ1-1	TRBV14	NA	CASSQWGLNTEAFF	TGTGCCAGCAGCCAATGGGGCCTGAACACTGAAGCTTTCTTT
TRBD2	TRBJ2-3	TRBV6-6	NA	CASSYAGLAGTDTQYF	TGTGCCAGCAGTTACGCGGGACTAGCGGGAACAGATACGCAGTATTTT
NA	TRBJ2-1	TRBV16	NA	CASTPRGTYSYNEQFF	TGTGCCAGCACTCCCCGGGGCACCTACTCCTACAATGAGCAGTTCTTC
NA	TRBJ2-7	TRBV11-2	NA	CASSRRLSYEQYF	TGTGCCAGCAGCCGCCGGTTGAGCTACGAGCAGTACTTC
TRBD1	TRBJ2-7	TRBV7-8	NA	CASSLMRTGLSYEQYF	TGTGCCAGCAGCTTAATGCGGACAGGCCTTTCCTACGAGCAGTACTTC
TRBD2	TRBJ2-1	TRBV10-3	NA	CAISETLADLYNEQFF	TGTGCCATCAGTGAGACCCTAGCGGATCTTTACAATGAGCAGTTCTTC
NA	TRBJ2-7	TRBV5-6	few	CASSDARQFSSYEQYF	TGTGCCAGCAGCGATGCACGACAGTTTAGCTCCTACGAGCAGTACTTC
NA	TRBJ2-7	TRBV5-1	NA	CASSLARFSYEQYF	TGCGCCAGCAGCTTGGCCCGGTTCTCCTACGAGCAGTACTTC
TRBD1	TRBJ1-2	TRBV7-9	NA	CASSLLTGDYGYTF	TGTGCCAGCAGCCTTTTGACAGGGGACTATGGCTACACCTTC
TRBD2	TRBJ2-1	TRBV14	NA	CASGRTSGRIDEQFF	TGTGCCAGCGGACGGACTAGCGGGAGGATCGATGAGCAGTTCTTC
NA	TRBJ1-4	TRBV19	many	CASRRGTNEKLFF	TGTGCCAGTAGGAGGGGAACTAATGAAAAACTGTTTTTT
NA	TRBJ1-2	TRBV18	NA	CASSPMDRTATSYGYTF	TGTGCCAGCTCACCCATGGATCGGACAGCTACTTCCTATGGCTACACCTTC
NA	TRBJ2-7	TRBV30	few	CAWNRGGGNYEQYF	TGTGCCTGGAACAGGGGAGGAGGGAACTACGAGCAGTACTTC
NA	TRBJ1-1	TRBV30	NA	CAWSGQLNTEAFF	TGTGCCTGGAGTGGACAGCTGAACACTGAAGCTTTCTTT
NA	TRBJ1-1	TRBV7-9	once	CASSLGRQLGEAFF	TGTGCCAGCAGCTTGGGCCGACAGTTGGGTGAAGCTTTCTTT
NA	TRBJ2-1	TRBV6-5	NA	CASGSPSYEQFF	TGTGCCAGCGGTTCCCCCAGTTATGAGCAGTTCTTC
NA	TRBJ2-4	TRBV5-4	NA	CASSLDGGTVAKNIQYF	TGTGCCAGCAGCTTGGATGGCGGGACGGTAGCCAAAAACATTCAGTACTTC
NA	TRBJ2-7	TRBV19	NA	CASSIGLEDEQYF	TGTGCCAGTAGCATAGGCCTAGAGGACGAGCAGTACTTC
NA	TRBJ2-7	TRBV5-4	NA	CASSLAAEQYF	TGTGCCAGCAGCTTAGCTGCCGAGCAGTACTTC
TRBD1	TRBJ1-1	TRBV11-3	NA	CASSPGRGPTEAFF	TGTGCCAGCAGCCCCGGGAGGGGGCCCACTGAAGCTTTCTTT
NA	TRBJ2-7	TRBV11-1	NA	CASSSSVSLGRYEQYF	TGTGCCAGCAGCTCCAGCGTTTCGTTGGGCCGCTACGAGCAGTACTTC
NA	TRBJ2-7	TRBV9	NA	CASSVGGYEQYF	TGTGCCAGCAGCGTGGGGGGCTACGAGCAGTACTTC
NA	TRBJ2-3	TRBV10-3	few	CAISAVGTDTQYF	TGTGCCATCAGTGCCGTGGGGACAGATACGCAGTATTTT
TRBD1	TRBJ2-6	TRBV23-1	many	CASSHYPYRGVSSGANVLTF	TGCGCCAGCAGTCACTACCCCTACAGGGGCGTGAGCTCTGGGGCCAACGTCCTGACTTTC
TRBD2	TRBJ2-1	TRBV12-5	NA	CASGPSGGNEQFF	TGTGCTAGTGGTCCCTCGGGAGGCAATGAGCAGTTCTTC
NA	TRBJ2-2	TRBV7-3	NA	CASSLNALLNTGELFF	TGTGCCAGCAGCTTAAACGCTCTCCTAAACACCGGGGAGCTGTTTTTT
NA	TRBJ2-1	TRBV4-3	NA	CASSPGYSFYNEQFF	TGCGCCAGCAGCCCCGGTTACTCGTTCTACAATGAGCAGTTCTTC
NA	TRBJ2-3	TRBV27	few	CASVGRGTLGTDTQYF	TGTGCCAGCGTTGGCAGGGGAACATTGGGCACAGATACGCAGTATTTT
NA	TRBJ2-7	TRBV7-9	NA	CASSQVGGYEQYF	TGCGCCAGCAGCCAAGTAGGTGGCTACGAGCAGTACTTC
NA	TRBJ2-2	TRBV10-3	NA	CAISESAGNTGELFF	TGTGCCATCAGTGAGTCCGCCGGAAACACCGGGGAGCTGTTTTTT
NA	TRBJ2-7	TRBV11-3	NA	CASSLDRGSYEQYF	TGTGCCAGCAGCTTAGACAGGGGTTCCTACGAGCAGTACTTC
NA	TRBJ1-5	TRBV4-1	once	CASSQGLAEPQHF	TGCGCCAGCAGCCAAGGACTAGCCGAGCCCCAGCATTTT
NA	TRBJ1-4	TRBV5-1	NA	CASSSPGQDEKLFF	TGCGCCAGCAGCTCCCCGGGTCAGGATGAAAAACTGTTTTTT
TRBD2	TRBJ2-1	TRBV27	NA	CASTTAGAYNEQFF	TGTGCCAGCACCACAGCGGGAGCCTACAATGAGCAGTTCTTC
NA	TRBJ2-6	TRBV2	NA	CASKSLSGANVLTF	TGTGCCAGCAAAAGCTTATCTGGGGCCAACGTCCTGACTTTC